The 2 T cell receptor beta chains listed next were all sequenced from one sample in a study of T cells after yellow fever vaccination. TCRdb fed the 5' RACE reads into MiXCR, producing one record per CDR3 protein. Of 200,000 to 300,000 distinct CDR3 sequences in the sample, around 6.7% were seen once. Sample: CD4+ T cells sorted from PBMCs, taken on the day of the yellow fever booster vaccination. These receptors all stem from a man aged 30 to 45 who received the YFV17D yellow fever vaccine.

This chain joins TRBV12-3 or TRBV12-4 and TRBJ2-4, with D perhaps TRBD1 or TRBD2 (5 bases each). The CDR3 sequence is 11 residues long. V was pared by 6 bases and J by 16 bases, with 16 bases between. This chain's CDR3 is CASSSGTAFYF. The CDR3 DNA follows: TGTGCCAGCAGCTCCGGGACCGCTTTTTACTTC.

V and J are TRBV18 and TRBJ2-5; no definite D call. The CDR3 has 12 amino acids. The V gene lost 2 bases and the J gene lost 5 bases, with 6 bases spanning the gap. The germline V gene encodes CDR1 KGHSH and CDR2 LQKENI. This CDR3 is CASSPELETQYF. The CDR3 DNA follows: TGTGCCAGCTCACCAGAGCTTGAGACCCAGTACTTC.